This T cell receptor (beta chain) was captured in a study of cytomegalovirus exposure and HLA in healthy donors. CDR1 and CDR2 (germline): SGHRS, YFSETQ. Trimming cost V 8 bases and J 3 bases, with 15 bases left between them. CDR3 length equals 13 residues. The study ran its PCR with 60 Vbeta and 13 Jbeta primers. Sequencing used immunoSEQ multiplex PCR; TCRdb keeps in-frame clones, though not all of them. Of over 100,000 clones listed, around three quarters are singletons. The J gene is TRBJ2-7, the V gene TRBV5-1; D possibly corresponds to TRBD2 (6 bases). Sequencing was carried out using PBMCs. The origin of this receptor is a male donor in good health and CMV-seropositive. The CDR3 sequence is CASRQGGDYEQYF. In nucleotides, the CDR3 is TGCGCCAGTCGCCAGGGAGGAGACTACGAGCAGTACTTC.